This passage covers 31 T cell receptor beta chains from one sample sequenced in a study of blood T cell repertoires in COVID-19. Sequenced by immunoSEQ multiplex PCR; TCRdb stores in-frame clones only, minus some. The sample contains approximately 170,000 clones, around 83% of which appear only once. Sequences were obtained from peripheral blood. The receptors derive from a woman between 70 and 85 years old who had recovered from COVID-19.

This sequence joins TRBV6-5 and TRBJ1-1; D is perhaps TRBD1 (5 bases). The germline V and J ends were trimmed by 2 bases and 0 bases, with 10 bases remaining between them. This CDR3 has 15 residues. Germline V lookup: CDR1 MNHEY, CDR2 SVGAGI. For the CDR3, the DNA is TGTGCCAGCAGTTACAACAGGTTGATGAACACTGAAGCTTTCTTT. It specifies CASSYNRLMNTEAFF.

The sample holds one count of this clone. This chain uses TRBV6-5 with TRBJ2-3, with a possible D match to TRBD2 (6 bases). CDR3 length equals 13 residues. CDR1 is MNHEY and CDR2 is SVGAGI in the germline V gene. V dropped 8 bases and J dropped 6 bases, with 15 bases sitting between them. As DNA, the CDR3 is TGTGCCAGCGGTCGGGGGTGGGGGGATACGCAGTATTTT. Its translation is CASGRGWGDTQYF.

The V call is TRBV18, the J call TRBJ1-2; 9 bases map to TRBD1. V was clipped by 2 bases and J by 5 bases; unmatched bases: 9. The CDR3 totals 16 residues. Germline CDR1 KGHSH, CDR2 LQKENI. CDR3 protein: CASSPSQGARGYGYTF. The CDR3 bases are TGTGCCAGCTCACCATCACAGGGGGCGCGTGGATATGGCTACACCTTC.

The rearrangement joins TRBV5-4 to TRBJ2-5, with 7 bases matching TRBD2. CDR3 size: 14 residues. J lost 3 bases, V lost 1 base, and 3 bases had no gene match. The germline gives CDR1 SGHNT, CDR2 YYREEE (reference sequence). The DNA of the CDR3 is TGTGCCAGCAGCTTGCGGGGGGTGGAAGAGACCCAGTACTTC. Encoded protein: CASSLRGVEETQYF. Complete variable domain (other parts from reference TRBV5-4 and TRBJ2-5): ETGVTQSPTHLIKTRGQQVTLRCSSQSGHNTVSWYQQALGQGPQFIFQYYREEENGRGNFPPRFSGLQFPNYSSELNVNALELDDSALYLCASSLRGVEETQYFGPGTRLLVL.

DNA for the CDR3: TGTGCCAGTAGCGGCCTCCCGGGACAGGGGTCCAATGAGCAGTTCTTC. Translated: CASSGLPGQGSNEQFF. The chain carries TRBV19 and TRBJ2-1; 10 nucleotides match TRBD1. The CDR3 runs to 16 residues. V shed 6 bases and J 6 bases; nucleotides not matched to a gene: 11. Germline CDR1 reads LNHDA; CDR2 reads SQIVND (reference sequence).

This clone was seen once. This chain links TRBV7-9 with TRBJ2-1; 7 bases are a match to TRBD1. Germline CDR1 and CDR2: SEHNR and FQNEAQ (reference sequence). V dropped 4 bases and J dropped 4; count of bases not matched to a gene: 7. The CDR3 covers 15 residues. The CDR3 nucleotides read TGTGCCAGCAGCTCCCCGGGACAGTCTTACAATGAGCAGTTCTTC. This gives the protein CASSSPGQSYNEQFF. Full variable domain (remainder filled in from reference TRBV7-9 and TRBJ2-1): DTGVSQNPRHKITKRGQNVTFRCDPISEHNRLYWYRQTLGQGPEFLTYFQNEAQLEKSRLLSDRFSAERPKGSFSTLEIQRTEQGDSAMYLCASSSPGQSYNEQFFGPGTRLTVL.

The genes are TRBV14 and TRBJ1-6; perhaps TRBD1 as D (6 bases). Looked up from germline, CDR1 is SGHDN and CDR2 is FVKESK. The V gene lost 0 bases and the J gene lost 6 bases, with 9 bases spanning the gap. This CDR3 contains 15 residues. In DNA form, the CDR3 reads TGTGCCAGCAGCCAAGAGGACAGATTTAATTCACCCCTCCACTTT. Translating it yields CASSQEDRFNSPLHF. The variable domain in full, completed from reference TRBV14 and TRBJ1-6, reads EAGVTQFPSHSVIEKGQTVTLRCDPISGHDNLYWYRRVMGKEIKFLLHFVKESKQDESGMPNNRFLAERTGGTYSTLKVQPAELEDSGVYFCASSQEDRFNSPLHFGNGTRLTVT.

The chain has TRBV30 and TRBJ2-7; maybe TRBD1 (5 bases). CDR1 and CDR2 (germline): GTSNPN, SVGIG (reference sequence). The germline V and J ends were trimmed by 2 bases and 5 bases, with 25 bases remaining between them. The length of the CDR3 is 17 residues. The CDR3 here is CAWSNPTRTLDEDEQYF. CDR3 sequence (DNA): TGTGCCTGGAGTAACCCCACTCGGACACTCGATGAGGACGAGCAGTACTTC.

The genes are TRBV5-4 and TRBJ2-3, with D possibly matching TRBD2 (7 bases). CDR3 size: 14 residues. Germline CDR1 is SGHNT and CDR2 is YYREEE (reference sequence). V was cut by 4 bases and J by 1 base, with 10 bases left in between. CDR3 coding DNA: TGTGCCAGCAGCCCGGGGGGCGGCACAGATACGCAGTATTTT. It specifies CASSPGGGTDTQYF.

The gene calls are TRBV4-1 and TRBJ1-2; maybe TRBD1 (6 bases). CDR3 size: 16 residues. The germline V and J ends were trimmed by 2 bases and 3 bases, with 16 bases remaining between them. The germline V gene encodes CDR1 MGHRA and CDR2 YSYEKL. The CDR3 region has the DNA TGCGCCAGCAGCCAAACAGGGTTTCGTCAGGACTATGGCTACACCTTC. Its protein is CASSQTGFRQDYGYTF.

Here the CDR3 reads CASSPGGRSYNSPLHF. The CDR3 DNA reads TGTGCCAGCTCACCGGGGGGTCGCTCCTATAATTCACCCCTCCACTTT. V gene TRBV18 combines with J gene TRBJ1-6; possibly TRBD1 for D (5 bases). The CDR3 length is 16 residues. V lost 3 bases, J lost 0 bases, and 9 bases lay in between. Looked up from germline, CDR1 is KGHSH and CDR2 is LQKENI.

The CDR3 DNA follows: TGCGCCAGCAGCTTGGGACCGACAGGTGAAGCTTTCTTT. Encoded protein: CASSLGPTGEAFF. The chain has TRBV5-1 and TRBJ1-1; weak D call: TRBD1 (6 bases). V lost 0 bases and J lost 7, with 10 bases in between. The CDR3 runs to 13 residues. Germline V gene sequence: CDR1 SGHRS, CDR2 YFSETQ.

This clone appeared a single time. The chain has TRBV25-1 and TRBJ1-6; perhaps TRBD1 as D (5 bases). This CDR3 is built from 13 residues. Germline CDR1 is MGHDK and CDR2 is SYGVNS. Trimming removed 6 bases from V and 8 bases from J, with 11 bases in between. In nucleotides, the CDR3 is TGTGCCAGCAGACCCATAGGGGATTCACCCCTCCACTTT. Translation gives CASRPIGDSPLHF.

V is TRBV19 and J is TRBJ1-1, with 9 nucleotides matching TRBD1. J gave up 6 bases and V 5 bases, and 22 bases lay outside the gene matches. This CDR3 has 19 amino acids. Looked up from germline, CDR1 is LNHDA and CDR2 is SQIVND (reference sequence). CDR3 amino acids: CASSGRNRDRAKVWSEAFF. The CDR3 bases are TGTGCCAGTAGTGGCCGCAACCGGGACAGGGCTAAGGTATGGTCTGAAGCTTTCTTT.

This rearrangement joins TRBV3-1 (or the pseudogene TRBV3-2) to TRBJ2-4; 11 positions agree with TRBD2. In germline, CDR1 is LGHDT, CDR2 YNNKEL (reference sequence). The CDR3 runs 18 residues. Germline trimming cut 1 base from V and 0 bases from J; bases unmatched to any gene: 5. CDR3 residues: CASSQGLAGGLAKNIQYF. The CDR3 region has the DNA TGTGCCAGCAGCCAAGGGCTAGCGGGAGGTCTAGCCAAAAACATTCAGTACTTC.

This chain uses TRBV9 with TRBJ1-1, with D perhaps TRBD1 (5 bases). Germline assignment: CDR1 SGDLS and CDR2 YYNGEE. V lost 4 bases to trimming and J lost 0 bases, with 13 bases between them. The CDR3 extends over 15 amino acids. CDR3 protein: CASSPHGHLNTEAFF. DNA of the CDR3: TGTGCCAGCAGCCCTCACGGACACCTGAACACTGAAGCTTTCTTT.

The V gene is TRBV29-1, the J gene TRBJ2-1; 9 bases match TRBD2. Losses at the gene ends were 7 bases for V and 7 bases for J; bases not matched to a gene: 8. Germline CDR1 reads SQVTM; CDR2 reads ANQGSEA. This CDR3 comprises 13 residues. CDR3 protein: CSAGASGTNEQFF. The CDR3 DNA sequence: TGCAGCGCGGGGGCTAGCGGGACTAATGAGCAGTTCTTC.

The genes are TRBV11-3 and TRBJ1-1; TRBD1 matches at 7 bases. CDR1 is SGHNT and CDR2 is YENEEA in the germline V gene. J gave up 3 bases and V 5 bases, and 6 bases lay outside the gene matches. CDR3 size: 14 residues. As DNA, the CDR3 is TGTGCCAGCAGCACGCAGGGGGGACACACTGAAGCTTTCTTT. It codes for CASSTQGGHTEAFF.

The chain combines TRBV11-2 with TRBJ2-7, with D hard to call. Germline V gene sequence: CDR1 SGHAT, CDR2 FQNNGV. V was cut by 5 bases and J by 6 bases, with 8 bases left in between. CDR3 length: 11 residues. CDR3 DNA: TGTGCCAGCAGCCCCGCGGTCGAGCAGTACTTC. Translated: CASSPAVEQYF.

V usage is TRBV7-8 and J usage is TRBJ1-5, with D perhaps matching TRBD1 (5 bases). Germline V gene sequence: CDR1 SGHVS, CDR2 FQNEAQ. Trimming cost V 5 bases and J 0 bases, with 11 bases left between them. The CDR3 loop spans 15 amino acids. CDR3 in amino acids: CASSHDSHSNQPQHF. In nucleotides, the CDR3 is TGTGCCAGCAGCCATGACAGCCATAGCAATCAGCCCCAGCATTTT.

Concerning this clone itself: This specimen includes other DNA sequences encoding the same CDR3. The chain links TRBV5-1 to TRBJ2-1, with 7 positions matching TRBD2. Germline V lookup: CDR1 SGHRS, CDR2 YFSETQ. The CDR3 totals 14 residues. The V gene end was trimmed by 0 bases and the J gene end by 6 bases; junction bases not matched to a gene: 3. Here the CDR3 DNA reads TGCGCCAGCAGCTTGGGATCGGGGGGCAATGAGCAGTTCTTC. It translates to CASSLGSGGNEQFF.

This CDR3 is CAVTSSYEQYF. As DNA, the CDR3 is TGTGCCGTCACCAGCTCCTACGAGCAGTACTTC. The chain employs TRBV7-8 and TRBJ2-7; no firm D call. This CDR3 contains 11 residues. The germline gives CDR1 SGHVS, CDR2 FQNEAQ. V lost 11 bases and J 0 bases, leaving 8 bases between the germline ends.

J is TRBJ1-2 and V is TRBV27; TRBD1 matches at 11 bases. Germline CDR1 and CDR2: MNHEY and SMNVEV (reference sequence). V was pared by 5 bases and J by 5 bases, with 10 bases of the junction left unmatched. The CDR3 runs to 16 residues. CDR3 nucleotide sequence: TGTGCCAGCAGTCCTTCTCGGACAGGGGGCTGGTATGGCTACACCTTC. Its protein product is CASSPSRTGGWYGYTF.

V usage is TRBV7-2 and J usage is TRBJ2-7; 10 bases align to TRBD1. With V trimmed by 5 bases and J by 5 bases, 3 bases remained unmatched. Germline lookup yields CDR1 SGHTA and CDR2 FQGNSA. The CDR3 totals 13 residues. The CDR3 reads CASSRDRGDEQYF. CDR3 coding DNA: TGTGCCAGCAGCCGGGACAGGGGTGACGAGCAGTACTTC.

The rearrangement joins TRBV10-3 to TRBJ2-7; 14 bases line up with TRBD2. Trimming cost V 5 bases and J 4 bases; bases outside gene matches: 10. Per the germline V gene, CDR1 is ENHRY and CDR2 is SYGVKD. CDR3 length: 17 residues. CDR3: CAISPQGLAGERYEQYF. The CDR3 nucleotides are TGTGCCATCAGTCCCCAGGGACTAGCGGGAGAAAGGTACGAGCAGTACTTC.

As for this clone: Germline is not matched at one junction end, which may reflect a read error. The rearrangement links TRBV12-3 or TRBV12-4 to TRBJ2-7; D remains ambiguous. The CDR3 runs 8 residues. The CDR3 nucleotides are TGTGCCAGCAGTTTAGCCAACTTC. It codes for CASSLANF.

The chain carries TRBV5-6 and TRBJ1-4, with D perhaps matching TRBD1 (5 bases). Germline V lookup: CDR1 SGHDT, CDR2 YYEEEE. V lost 4 bases and J lost 4, with 14 bases in between. The CDR3 is 15 amino acids. The CDR3, as DNA: TGTGCCAGCAGCGAACGGGGGGAGGGTAATGAAAAACTGTTTTTT. Residues: CASSERGEGNEKLFF.

The J gene is TRBJ2-5, the V gene TRBV9; TRBD2 matches at 11 bases. Germline assignment: CDR1 SGDLS and CDR2 YYNGEE. J lost 5 bases, V lost 4 bases, and 10 bases had no gene match. The CDR3 length is 16 residues. The CDR3 nucleotides are TGTGCCAGCAGCCGGGGTCCTAGCGGGGGGTGGGAGACCCAGTACTTC. Translated: CASSRGPSGGWETQYF.

This chain links TRBV2 with TRBJ1-2; 9 bases are shared with TRBD1. CDR1 and CDR2 (germline): SNHLY, FYNNEI. The CDR3 is 13 amino acids. V shed 8 bases, J shed 6 bases, and the junction held 7 bases outside the gene matches. CDR3 loop: CASGRTGEDGYTF. For the CDR3, the DNA is TGTGCCAGCGGCCGGACAGGGGAGGATGGCTACACCTTC.

The chain uses TRBV9 and TRBJ2-2; D remains ambiguous. Germline lookup yields CDR1 SGDLS and CDR2 YYNGEE. The CDR3 totals 12 residues. V lost 4 bases, J lost 5 bases, and 6 bases lay in between. The chain's CDR3 is CASSPPTGELFF. CDR3 nucleotide sequence: TGTGCCAGCAGCCCCCCAACCGGGGAGCTGTTTTTT.

The rearrangement links TRBV6-5 to TRBJ1-1; 8 bases fit TRBD1. This CDR3 spans 14 amino acids. Losses at the gene ends were 6 bases for V and 5 bases for J; bases not matched to a gene: 8. CDR1 is MNHEY and CDR2 is SVGAGI in the germline V gene. Here the CDR3 reads CASRPDRAGTEAFF. DNA for the CDR3: TGTGCCAGCAGACCGGACAGGGCTGGGACTGAAGCTTTCTTT.